This T cell receptor (beta chain) was recorded in a study of blood T cell repertoires in COVID-19. The wider study: Sites in the United States, Italy and Spain provided acute and convalescent COVID-19 samples. From T cells, B-cell-depleted T cells, or PBMCs came the material, which was cDNA or gDNA.

Assay used: immunoSEQ multiplex PCR; TCRdb lists only in-frame clones, some missing. The repertoire holds roughly 230,000 clones, with over 70% as singletons. Unmatched junction bases numbered 3, after V lost 6 bases and J lost 5 bases. Germline V gives CDR1 LNHDA, CDR2 SQIVND (reference sequence). This CDR3 spans 14 amino acids. In this sample, this clone turned up once. Sequenced sample: peripheral blood. J is TRBJ2-3 and V is TRBV19; TRBD2 agrees at 12 bases. This sequence originates from a woman over 75 with acute or convalescent COVID-19. CDR3 amino acids: CASRPSGGGDTQYF. The CDR3 DNA reads as TGTGCCAGTAGGCCTAGCGGGGGGGGAGATACGCAGTATTTT.